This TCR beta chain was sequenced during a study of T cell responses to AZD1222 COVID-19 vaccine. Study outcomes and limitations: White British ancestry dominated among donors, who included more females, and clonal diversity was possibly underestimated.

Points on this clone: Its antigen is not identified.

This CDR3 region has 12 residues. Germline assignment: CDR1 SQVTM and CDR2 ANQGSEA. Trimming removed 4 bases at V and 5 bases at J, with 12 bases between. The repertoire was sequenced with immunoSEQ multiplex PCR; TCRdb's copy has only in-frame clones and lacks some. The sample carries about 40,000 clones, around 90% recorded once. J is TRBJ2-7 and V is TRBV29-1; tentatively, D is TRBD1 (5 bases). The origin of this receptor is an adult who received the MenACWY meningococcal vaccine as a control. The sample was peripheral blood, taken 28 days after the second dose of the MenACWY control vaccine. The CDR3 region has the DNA TGCAGCGTTGCCAGGGCGTCTAACGAGCAGTACTTC. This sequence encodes CSVARASNEQYF.